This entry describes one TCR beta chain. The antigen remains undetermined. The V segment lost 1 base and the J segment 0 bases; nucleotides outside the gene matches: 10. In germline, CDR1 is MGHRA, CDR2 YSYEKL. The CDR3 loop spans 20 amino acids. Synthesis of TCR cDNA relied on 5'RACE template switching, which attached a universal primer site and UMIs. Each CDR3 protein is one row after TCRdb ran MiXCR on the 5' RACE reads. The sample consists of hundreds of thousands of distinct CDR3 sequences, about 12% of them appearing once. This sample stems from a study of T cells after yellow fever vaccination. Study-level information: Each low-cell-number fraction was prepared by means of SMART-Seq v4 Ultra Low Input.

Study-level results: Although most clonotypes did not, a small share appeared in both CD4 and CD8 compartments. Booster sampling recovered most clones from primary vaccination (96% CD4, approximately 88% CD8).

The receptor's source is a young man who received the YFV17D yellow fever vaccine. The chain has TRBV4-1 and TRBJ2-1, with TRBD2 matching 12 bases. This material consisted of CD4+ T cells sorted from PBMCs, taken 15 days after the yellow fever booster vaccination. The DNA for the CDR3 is TGCGCCAGCAGCCAAGGTGCTAGCGGGGGGGCCTGGGGCTCCTACAATGAGCAGTTCTTC. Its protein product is CASSQGASGGAWGSYNEQFF.